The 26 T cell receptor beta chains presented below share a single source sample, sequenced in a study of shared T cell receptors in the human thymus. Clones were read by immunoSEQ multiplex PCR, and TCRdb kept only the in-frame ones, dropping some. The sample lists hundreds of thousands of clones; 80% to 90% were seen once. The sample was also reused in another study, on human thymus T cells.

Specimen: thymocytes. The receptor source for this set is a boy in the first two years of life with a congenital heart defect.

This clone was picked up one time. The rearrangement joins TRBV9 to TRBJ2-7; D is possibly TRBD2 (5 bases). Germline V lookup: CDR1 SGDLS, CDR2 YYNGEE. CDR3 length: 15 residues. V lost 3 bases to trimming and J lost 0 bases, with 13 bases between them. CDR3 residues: CASSGREQSSYEQYF. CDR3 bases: TGTGCCAGCAGCGGCCGGGAACAGTCCTCCTACGAGCAGTACTTC.

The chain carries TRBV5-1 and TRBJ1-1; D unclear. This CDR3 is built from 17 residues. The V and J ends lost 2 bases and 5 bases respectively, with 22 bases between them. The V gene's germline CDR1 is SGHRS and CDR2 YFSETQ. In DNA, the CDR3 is TGCGCCAGCAGCTTTTTTTCGGACCGGGGTTTAAGTACTGAAGCTTTCTTT. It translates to CASSFFSDRGLSTEAFF.

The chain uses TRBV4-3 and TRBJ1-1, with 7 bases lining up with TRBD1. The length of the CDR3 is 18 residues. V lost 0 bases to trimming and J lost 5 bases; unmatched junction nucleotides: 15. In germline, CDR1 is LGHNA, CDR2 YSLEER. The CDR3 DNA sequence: TGCGCCAGCAGCCAAGATTCTGGACTGGAGGGGGCGAGTACTGAAGCTTTCTTT. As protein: CASSQDSGLEGASTEAFF.

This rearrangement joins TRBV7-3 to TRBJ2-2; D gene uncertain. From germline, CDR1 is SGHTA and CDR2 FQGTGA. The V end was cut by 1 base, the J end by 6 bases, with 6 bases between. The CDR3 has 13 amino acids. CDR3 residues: CASSLKAPGELFF. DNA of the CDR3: TGTGCCAGCAGCTTAAAAGCTCCCGGGGAGCTGTTTTTT. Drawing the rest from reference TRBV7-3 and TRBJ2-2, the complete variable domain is GAGVSQTPSNKVTEKGKYVELRCDPISGHTALYWYRQSLGQGPEFLIYFQGTGAADDSGLPNDRFFAVRPEGSVSTLKIQRTERGDSAVYLCASSLKAPGELFFGEGSRLTVL.

CDR3 sequence reads: CSVMGPYGYTF. The CDR3, as DNA: TGCAGTGTTATGGGGCCCTATGGCTACACCTTC. The chain joins TRBV20-1 to TRBJ1-2, with D tentatively TRBD1 (5 bases). Germline V gene sequence: CDR1 DFQATT, CDR2 SNEGSKA (reference sequence). Trimming shortened V by 7 bases and J by 4 bases, and 10 bases separated the two germline ends. CDR3 length: 11 amino acids.

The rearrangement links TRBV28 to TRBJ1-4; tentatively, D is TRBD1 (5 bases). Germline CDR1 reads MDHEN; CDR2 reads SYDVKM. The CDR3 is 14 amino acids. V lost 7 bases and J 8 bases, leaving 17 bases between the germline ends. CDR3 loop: CASISQGFVEKLFF. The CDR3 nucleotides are TGTGCCAGCATCAGTCAGGGTTTCGTGGAAAAACTGTTTTTT.

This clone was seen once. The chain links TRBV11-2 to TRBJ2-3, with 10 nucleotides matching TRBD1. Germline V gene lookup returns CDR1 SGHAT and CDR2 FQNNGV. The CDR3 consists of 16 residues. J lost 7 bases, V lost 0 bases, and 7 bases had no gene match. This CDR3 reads CASSLDLGQGGNTQYF. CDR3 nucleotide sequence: TGTGCCAGCAGCTTAGACCTAGGACAGGGGGGGAATACGCAGTATTTT.

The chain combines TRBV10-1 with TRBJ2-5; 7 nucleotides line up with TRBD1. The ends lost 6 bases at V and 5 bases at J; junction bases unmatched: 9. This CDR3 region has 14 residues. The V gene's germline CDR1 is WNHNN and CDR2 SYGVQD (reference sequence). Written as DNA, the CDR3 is TGCGCCAGCAGCCTAGACAGGGCTGGGGAGACCCAGTACTTC. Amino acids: CASSLDRAGETQYF.

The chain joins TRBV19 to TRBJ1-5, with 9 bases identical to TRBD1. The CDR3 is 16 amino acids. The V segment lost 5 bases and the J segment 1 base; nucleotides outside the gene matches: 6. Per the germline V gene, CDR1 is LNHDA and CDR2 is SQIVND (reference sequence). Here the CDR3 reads CASSGDRESSNQPQHF. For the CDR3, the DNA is TGTGCCAGTAGTGGGGACAGGGAATCAAGCAATCAGCCCCAGCATTTT.

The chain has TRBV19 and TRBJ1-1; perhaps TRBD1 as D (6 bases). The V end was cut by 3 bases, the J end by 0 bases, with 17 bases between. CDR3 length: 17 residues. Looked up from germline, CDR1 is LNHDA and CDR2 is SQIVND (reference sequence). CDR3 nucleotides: TGTGCCAGTAGTATGAAAAAGCAGGGGCGGATGAACACTGAAGCTTTCTTT. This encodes CASSMKKQGRMNTEAFF.

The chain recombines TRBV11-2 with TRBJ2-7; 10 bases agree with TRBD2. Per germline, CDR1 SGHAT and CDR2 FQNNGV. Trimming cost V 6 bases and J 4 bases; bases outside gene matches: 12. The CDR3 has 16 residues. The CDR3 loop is CASSSIAGGSVYEQYF. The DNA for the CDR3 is TGTGCCAGCAGTTCAATAGCGGGGGGTTCAGTTTACGAGCAGTACTTC.

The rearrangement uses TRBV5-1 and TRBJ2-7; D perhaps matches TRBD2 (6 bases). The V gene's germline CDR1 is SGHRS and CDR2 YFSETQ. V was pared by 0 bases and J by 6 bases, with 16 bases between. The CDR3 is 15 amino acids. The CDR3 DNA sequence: TGCGCCAGCAGCTTGGAGGGCAGGGAGGTATTCGAGCAGTACTTC. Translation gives CASSLEGREVFEQYF. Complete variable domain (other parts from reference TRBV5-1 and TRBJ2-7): KAGVTQTPRYLIKTRGQQVTLSCSPISGHRSVSWYQQTPGQGLQFLFEYFSETQRNKGNFPGRFSGRQFSNSRSEMNVSTLELGDSALYLCASSLEGREVFEQYFGPGTRLTVT.

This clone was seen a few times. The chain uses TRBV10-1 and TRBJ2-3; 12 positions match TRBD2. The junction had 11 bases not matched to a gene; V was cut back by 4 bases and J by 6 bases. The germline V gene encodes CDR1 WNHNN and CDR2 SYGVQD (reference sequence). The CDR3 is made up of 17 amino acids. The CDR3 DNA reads TGCGCCAGCAGTGCCCGCGGGCTAGCGGGAGGGGAGGATACGCAGTATTTT. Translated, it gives CASSARGLAGGEDTQYF.

The CDR3 nucleotides read TGTGCCAGCACCAGCTCGGGGACCCAGTACTTC. It encodes CASTSSGTQYF. This chain links TRBV27 with TRBJ2-5; D is unclear. The CDR3 is made up of 11 amino acids. The V end lost 7 bases, the J end lost 7 bases, and 10 bases lay between the germline ends. The germline V gene has CDR1 MNHEY and CDR2 SMNVEV (reference sequence).

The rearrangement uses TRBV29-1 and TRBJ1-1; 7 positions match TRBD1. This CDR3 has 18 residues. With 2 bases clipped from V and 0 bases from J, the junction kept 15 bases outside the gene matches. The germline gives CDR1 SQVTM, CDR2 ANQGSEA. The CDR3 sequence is CSVEKKTGWDPMNTEAFF. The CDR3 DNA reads TGCAGCGTTGAAAAGAAGACAGGGTGGGACCCCATGAACACTGAAGCTTTCTTT.

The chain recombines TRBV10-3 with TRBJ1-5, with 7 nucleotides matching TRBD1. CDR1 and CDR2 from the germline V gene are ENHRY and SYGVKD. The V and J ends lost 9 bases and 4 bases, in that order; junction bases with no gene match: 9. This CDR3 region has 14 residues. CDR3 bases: TGTGCCATGGACAGGCCTTGGTGGAATCAGCCCCAGCATTTT. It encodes CAMDRPWWNQPQHF.

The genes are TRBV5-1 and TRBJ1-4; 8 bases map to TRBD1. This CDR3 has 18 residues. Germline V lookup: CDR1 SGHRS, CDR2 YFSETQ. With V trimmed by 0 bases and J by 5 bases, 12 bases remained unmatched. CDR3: CASSLGPTGADLNEKLFF. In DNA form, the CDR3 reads TGCGCCAGCAGCTTGGGGCCGACAGGGGCAGACTTGAATGAAAAACTGTTTTTT.

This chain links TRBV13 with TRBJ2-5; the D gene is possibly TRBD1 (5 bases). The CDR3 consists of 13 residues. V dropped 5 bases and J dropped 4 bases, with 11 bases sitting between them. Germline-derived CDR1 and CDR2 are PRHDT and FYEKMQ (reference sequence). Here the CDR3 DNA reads TGTGCCAGCAGCCCCAGGGTTGTAGAGACCCAGTACTTC. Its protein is CASSPRVVETQYF. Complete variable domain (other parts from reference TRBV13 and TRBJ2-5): AAGVIQSPRHLIKEKRETATLKCYPIPRHDTVYWYQQGPGQDPQFLISFYEKMQSDKGSIPDRFSAQQFSDYHSELNMSSLELGDSALYFCASSPRVVETQYFGPGTRLLVL.

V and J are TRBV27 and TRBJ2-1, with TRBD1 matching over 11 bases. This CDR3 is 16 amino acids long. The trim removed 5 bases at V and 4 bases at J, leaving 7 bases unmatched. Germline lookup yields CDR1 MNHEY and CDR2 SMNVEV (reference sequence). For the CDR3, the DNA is TGTGCCAGCAGTCCCCCCGGGACAGGGGGTTACAATGAGCAGTTCTTC. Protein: CASSPPGTGGYNEQFF.

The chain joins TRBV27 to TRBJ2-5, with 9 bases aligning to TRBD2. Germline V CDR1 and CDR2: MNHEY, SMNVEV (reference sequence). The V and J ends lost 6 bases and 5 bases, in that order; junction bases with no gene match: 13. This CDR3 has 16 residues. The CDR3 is CASSHLAGDGMETQYF. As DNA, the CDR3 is TGTGCCAGCAGCCACTTAGCGGGGGATGGAATGGAGACCCAGTACTTC.

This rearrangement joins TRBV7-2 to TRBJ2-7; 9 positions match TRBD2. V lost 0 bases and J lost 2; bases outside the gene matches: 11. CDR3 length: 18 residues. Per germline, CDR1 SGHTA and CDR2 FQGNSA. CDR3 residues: CASSLALVGGLAAYEQYF. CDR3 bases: TGTGCCAGCAGCTTAGCGCTGGTCGGGGGACTAGCAGCCTACGAGCAGTACTTC. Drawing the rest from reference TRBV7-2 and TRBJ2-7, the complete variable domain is GAGVSQSPSNKVTEKGKDVELRCDPISGHTALYWYRQSLGQGLEFLIYFQGNSAPDKSGLPSDRFSAERTGGSVSTLTIQRTQQEDSAVYLCASSLALVGGLAAYEQYFGPGTRLTVT.

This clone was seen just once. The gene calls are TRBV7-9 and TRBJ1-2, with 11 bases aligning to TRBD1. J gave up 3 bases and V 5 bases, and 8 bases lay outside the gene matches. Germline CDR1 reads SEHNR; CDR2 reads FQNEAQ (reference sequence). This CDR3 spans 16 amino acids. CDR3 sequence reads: CASSPGQGAQDYGYTF. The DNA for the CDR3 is TGTGCCAGCAGCCCTGGACAGGGGGCGCAGGACTATGGCTACACCTTC.

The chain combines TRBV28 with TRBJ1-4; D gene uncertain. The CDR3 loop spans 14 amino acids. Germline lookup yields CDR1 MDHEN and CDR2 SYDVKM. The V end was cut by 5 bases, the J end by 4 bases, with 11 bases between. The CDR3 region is CASSRSGFNEKLFF. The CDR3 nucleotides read TGTGCCAGCAGTCGAAGCGGGTTTAATGAAAAACTGTTTTTT.

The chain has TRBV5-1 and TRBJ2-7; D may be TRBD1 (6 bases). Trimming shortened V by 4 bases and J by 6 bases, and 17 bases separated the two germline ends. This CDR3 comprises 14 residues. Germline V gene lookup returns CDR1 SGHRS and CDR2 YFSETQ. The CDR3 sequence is CASSPRGGDSEQYF. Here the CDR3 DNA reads TGCGCCAGCAGCCCTAGAGGGGGAGATTCCGAGCAGTACTTC.

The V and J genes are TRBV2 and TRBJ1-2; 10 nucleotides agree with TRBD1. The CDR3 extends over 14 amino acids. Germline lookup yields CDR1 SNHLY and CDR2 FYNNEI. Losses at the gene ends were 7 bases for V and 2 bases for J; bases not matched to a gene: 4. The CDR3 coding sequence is TGTGCCAGCAACCCGGGACAGGGGAACTATGGCTACACCTTC. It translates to CASNPGQGNYGYTF. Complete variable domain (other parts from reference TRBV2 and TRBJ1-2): EPEVTQTPSHQVTQMGQEVILRCVPISNHLYFYWYRQILGQKVEFLVSFYNNEISEKSEIFDDQFSVERPDGSNFTLKIRSTKLEDSAMYFCASNPGQGNYGYTFGSGTRLTVV.

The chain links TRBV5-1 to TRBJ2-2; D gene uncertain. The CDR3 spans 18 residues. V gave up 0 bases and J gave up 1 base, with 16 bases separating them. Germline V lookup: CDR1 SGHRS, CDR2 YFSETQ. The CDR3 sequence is CASSLASFGGLNTGELFF. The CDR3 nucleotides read TGCGCCAGCAGCTTGGCGTCGTTTGGCGGATTGAACACCGGGGAGCTGTTTTTT. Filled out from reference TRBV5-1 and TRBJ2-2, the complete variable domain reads KAGVTQTPRYLIKTRGQQVTLSCSPISGHRSVSWYQQTPGQGLQFLFEYFSETQRNKGNFPGRFSGRQFSNSRSEMNVSTLELGDSALYLCASSLASFGGLNTGELFFGEGSRLTVL.